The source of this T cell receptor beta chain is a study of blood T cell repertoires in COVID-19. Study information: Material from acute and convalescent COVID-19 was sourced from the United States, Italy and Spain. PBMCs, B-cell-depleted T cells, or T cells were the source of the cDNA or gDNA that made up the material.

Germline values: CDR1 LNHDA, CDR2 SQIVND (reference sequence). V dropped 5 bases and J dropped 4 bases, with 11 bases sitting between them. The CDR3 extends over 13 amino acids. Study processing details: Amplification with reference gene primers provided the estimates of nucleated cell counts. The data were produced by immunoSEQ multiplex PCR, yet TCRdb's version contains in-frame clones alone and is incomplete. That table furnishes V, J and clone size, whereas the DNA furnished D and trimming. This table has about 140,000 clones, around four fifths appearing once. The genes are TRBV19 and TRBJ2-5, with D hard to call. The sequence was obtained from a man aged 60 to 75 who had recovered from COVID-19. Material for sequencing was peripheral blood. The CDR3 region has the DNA TGTGCCAGTAGTCCCCGTTTCCGAGAGACCCAGTACTTC. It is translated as CASSPRFRETQYF. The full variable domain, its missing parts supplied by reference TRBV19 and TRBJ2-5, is DGGITQSPKYLFRKEGQNVTLSCEQNLNHDAMYWYRQDPGQGLRLIYYSQIVNDFQKGDIAEGYSVSREKKESFPLTVTSAQKNPTAFYLCASSPRFRETQYFGPGTRLLVL.